This T cell receptor (beta chain) was documented in a study of blood T cell repertoires in COVID-19. Participant-reported clinical history was the basis for cohort assignment. CDR3 size: 14 residues. V was shortened by 7 bases and J by 6 bases, with 18 bases between the two germline ends. Germline V lookup: CDR1 MDHEN, CDR2 SYDVKM. The protocol was immunoSEQ multiplex PCR, while the TCRdb copy is restricted to in-frame clones and leaves out a portion. The repertoire has about 430,000 clones, around 89% of them found once; the top ten carry approximately 1.2%. The sequence derives from a man aged 30 to 45 who had recovered from COVID-19. The sequenced sample was PBMCs or T cells enriched from blood (not recorded which). The chain carries TRBV28 and TRBJ1-1; perhaps TRBD1 as D (5 bases). The CDR3 DNA sequence: TGTGCCAGCACTCGTATGGGGCCTGACTCTGAAGCTTTCTTT. Translation gives CASTRMGPDSEAFF.